This TCR beta chain stems from a study of blood T cell repertoires in COVID-19 (dated by TCRdb to the early 2020s). General notes on the study: Samples covering the acute and convalescent phases of COVID-19 were provided by collaborators in the United States, Italy and Spain. The repertoires were made available in a free public database intended to serve as a resource for research on the immune response to SARS-CoV-2. Where available, HLA class I and class II types were taken from metadata supplied by the sample provider and were not determined by assay-based typing. The prospective study material was composed of cDNA or gDNA derived from T cells, B-cell-depleted T cells, or PBMCs. Subjects who had been exposed to COVID-19, were actively infected with it, or had recovered from it provided the deeply sampled blood TCRbeta repertoires that made up the dataset. The samples were drawn from two sources: the first 160 participants of the ongoing ImmuneRACE study, and about 1,300 subjects contributed by 6 global collaborators. A de-identified subject ID, COVID-19 status, age in years and sex were almost always included in the sample metadata. Broader findings and caveats from the paper: How much clinical and demographic metadata was included differed by source and by participant, and the metadata was provided uncurated.

The CDR3 sequence holds 17 residues, the cysteine and phenylalanine included. Only CDR3 DNA remains: 51 bases, in frame from the first base. CDR1 and CDR2, looked up from the germline V gene, are SGHVS and FQNEAQ. Germline trimming amounts to 2 bases on V and 1 base on J, with 5 as the count of junction bases outside the gene matches. The sample holds one count of this clone. Its specific antigen is unknown. No clone much larger than this one lies a single base away; base qualities are absent. Samples from volunteer blood donors who had recovered from COVID-19 were contributed by a second Seattle source. Collaborating institutions collected whole blood in K2EDTA tubes following their own protocols. For TCRbeta analysis, collaborators shipped samples as frozen whole blood, isolated PBMCs, or DNA extracted from either of those sample types. TCRbeta CDR3 regions were amplified from genomic DNA by means of the immunoSEQ Assay, a bias-controlled multiplex PCR. The authors processed their data as follows. The number of nucleated cells in each sample was estimated from the amplification of reference gene primers within the assay. To quantify the absolute abundance of each unique TCRbeta CDR3 rearrangement, sequence reads were collapsed and filtered. For each sample, productive Simpson clonality was calculated as the square root of Simpson's diversity index over productive rearrangements. TCRdb obtained this table from immuneACCESS and retained in-frame rearrangements with V and J assigned. These tables miss some clones; where compared with another copy, unresolved V genes account for less than half of the shortfall, and the remainder is unexplained. The DNA gave D and trimming, while V, J and clone size come from that table. This sample lists about 250,000 clones; 75% to 90% were detected once. Jointly, the top ten make up less than 1% of the sample.

Material: peripheral blood. The sequence was obtained from a woman aged 40 to 55 who had recovered from COVID-19. This chain joins TRBV7-8 to TRBJ2-6; TRBD1 aligns with 7 central bases. CDR3 loop: CASSLRDSISGANVLTF. The DNA sequence is TGTGCCAGCAGCTTACGGGACAGCATTTCTGGGGCCAACGTCCTGACTTTC. With the portions outside the CDR3 filled from the reference TRBV7-8 and TRBJ2-6 genes, the complete variable region becomes GAGVSQSPRYKVAKRGQDVALRCDPISGHVSLFWYQQALGQGPEFLTYFQNEAQLDKSGLPSDRFFAERPEGSVSTLKIQRTQQEDSAVYLCASSLRDSISGANVLTFGAGSRLTVL.